One and the same sample provided the 17 T cell receptor beta chains below, sequenced in a study of cytomegalovirus exposure and HLA in healthy donors. A multiplex PCR was run with 60 Vbeta primers and 13 Jbeta primers. TCRdb keeps only in-frame clones here, not all; method: immunoSEQ multiplex PCR. The data hold 90,000 to 120,000 clones, with 77% observed a single time. What was sequenced was PBMCs. These receptors were obtained from a male donor in good health and CMV-seronegative.

The CDR3 DNA sequence: TGCGCCAGCAGCCCGGGACAGTACGAGCAGTACTTC. It translates to CASSPGQYEQYF. V and J are TRBV5-1 and TRBJ2-7; 7 positions match TRBD1. The germline gives CDR1 SGHRS, CDR2 YFSETQ. The CDR3 is 12 amino acids. Trimming cost V 4 bases and J 4 bases; bases outside gene matches: 2.

This clone was seen a single time. CDR3 loop: CASSLWTSGDSTDTQYF. DNA of the CDR3: TGTGCCAGCAGTTTATGGACTAGCGGAGATAGCACAGATACGCAGTATTTT. The chain couples TRBV27 to TRBJ2-3; 10 nucleotides align to TRBD2. V was pared by 1 base and J by 0 bases, with 4 bases of the junction left unmatched. Germline assignment: CDR1 MNHEY and CDR2 SMNVEV (reference sequence). The length of the CDR3 is 17 residues.

The gene calls are TRBV6-6 and TRBJ2-1; D perhaps matches TRBD2 (5 bases). Per the germline V gene, CDR1 is MNHNY and CDR2 is SVGAGI (reference sequence). V dropped 7 bases and J dropped 9 bases, with 19 bases sitting between them. The CDR3 covers 14 residues. CDR3 residues: CASNPGVSHGEQFF. The CDR3 DNA reads TGTGCCAGCAATCCCGGGGTTAGTCACGGTGAGCAGTTCTTC.

The rearrangement joins TRBV11-3 to TRBJ2-3; TRBD2 matches 10 bases. The CDR3 sequence is 17 residues long. J lost 6 bases, V lost 0 bases, and 9 bases had no gene match. Germline loops: CDR1 SGHNT, CDR2 YENEEA. Written as DNA, the CDR3 is TGTGCCAGCAGCTTAGATCCCCTAGCGGGGGCGGATGATACGCAGTATTTT. This translates into CASSLDPLAGADDTQYF.

This chain connects TRBV4-1 to TRBJ2-1; TRBD2 aligns across 8 bases. This CDR3 contains 15 residues. Trimming removed 7 bases from V and 3 bases from J; junction bases left unmatched: 8. Germline V gene lookup returns CDR1 MGHRA and CDR2 YSYEKL. The DNA for the CDR3 is TGCGCCAGCAACCCAGCGGGAGCTATCTACAATGAGCAGTTCTTC. Its protein product is CASNPAGAIYNEQFF.

The chain carries TRBV7-9 and TRBJ1-2; unclear D gene. The germline CDR1 and CDR2 sequences are SEHNR and FQNEAQ (reference sequence). CDR3 length: 13 amino acids. Deletions cut 5 bases from V and 3 bases from J, with 10 bases between. CDR3 in amino acids: CASSHHTDYGYTF. The CDR3 DNA sequence: TGTGCCAGCAGCCATCACACCGACTATGGCTACACCTTC. The full variable domain, with the rest looked up from reference TRBV7-9 and TRBJ1-2, is DTGVSQNPRHKITKRGQNVTFRCDPISEHNRLYWYRQTLGQGPEFLTYFQNEAQLEKSRLLSDRFSAERPKGSFSTLEIQRTEQGDSAMYLCASSHHTDYGYTFGSGTRLTVV.

The V and J genes are TRBV12-2 and TRBJ2-1; the table names TRBD1, a call not compared with the DNA. TRBV12-2 counts as a pseudogene. This CDR3 has 13 residues. CDR3 residues: CASRLSWGTEQFF. CDR3 in DNA: TGTGCAAGTCGCTTATCTTGGGGCACTGAGCAGTTCTTC.

The count of this clone is one. The chain employs TRBV30 and TRBJ2-7; D is possibly TRBD1 (6 bases). Germline CDR1 is GTSNPN and CDR2 is SVGIG (reference sequence). Trimming removed 2 bases at V and 5 bases at J, with 19 bases between. CDR3 length: 15 amino acids. The CDR3 loop is CAWSYPTGIPHEQYF. The CDR3 nucleotides read TGTGCCTGGAGTTACCCCACAGGGATCCCCCACGAGCAGTACTTC.

The CDR3 DNA sequence: TGCAGCGTTTTTGAGGGTTCTGGGGCCAACGTCCTGACTTTC. Amino acids: CSVFEGSGANVLTF. V gene TRBV29-1 combines with J gene TRBJ2-6; TRBD2 might be the D (5 bases). Germline V gene lookup returns CDR1 SQVTM and CDR2 ANQGSEA. V lost 5 bases, J lost 1 base, and 9 bases lay in between. This CDR3 contains 14 residues.

V usage is TRBV5-8 and J usage is TRBJ1-1; 11 bases agree with TRBD1. Trimming took 1 base from V and 10 from J; bases not matched to a gene: 6. The CDR3 consists of 14 residues. Germline loops: CDR1 SGHTS, CDR2 YDEGEE. The CDR3, as DNA: TGTGCCAGCAGCTTGTCGGGACAGGGGGTTGGAGCTTTCTTT. The encoded protein is CASSLSGQGVGAFF. The full variable domain, completed using reference TRBV5-8 and TRBJ1-1, is EAGVTQSPTHLIKTRGQQATLRCSPISGHTSVYWYQQALGLGLQFLLWYDEGEERNRGNFPPRFSGRQFPNYSSELNVNALELEDSALYLCASSLSGQGVGAFFGQGTRLTVV.

The chain uses TRBV6-6 and TRBJ1-2; tentatively, D is TRBD1 (6 bases). CDR3 length: 14 residues. V lost 5 bases, J lost 5 bases, and 15 bases lay in between. CDR1 and CDR2 (germline): MNHNY, SVGAGI (reference sequence). CDR3 DNA sequence: TGTGCCAGCAGTAGGGGTGGACAGAGGTATGGCTACACCTTC. Translated: CASSRGGQRYGYTF.

Regarding this clone: The sample contains more than one DNA sequence encoding this CDR3. The gene calls are TRBV5-1 and TRBJ1-5; D gene ambiguous. Germline V lookup: CDR1 SGHRS, CDR2 YFSETQ. V gave up 2 bases and J gave up 1 base, with 7 bases separating them. The CDR3 sequence is 14 residues long. The chain's CDR3 is CASSFGGSNQPQHF. CDR3 in DNA: TGCGCCAGCAGCTTTGGCGGGAGCAATCAGCCCCAGCATTTT.

The chain links TRBV7-9 to TRBJ1-2; 12 nucleotides match TRBD1. Germline-derived CDR1 and CDR2 are SEHNR and FQNEAQ (reference sequence). The CDR3 has 15 residues. J gave up 7 bases and V 2 bases, and 5 bases lay outside the gene matches. This chain's CDR3 is CASSLPGQGALGYTF. The CDR3 bases are TGTGCCAGCAGCTTACCGGGACAGGGGGCGCTTGGCTACACCTTC. Variable domain in full (rest from reference TRBV7-9 and TRBJ1-2): DTGVSQNPRHKITKRGQNVTFRCDPISEHNRLYWYRQTLGQGPEFLTYFQNEAQLEKSRLLSDRFSAERPKGSFSTLEIQRTEQGDSAMYLCASSLPGQGALGYTFGSGTRLTVV.

The rearrangement links TRBV28 to TRBJ2-7; 10 nucleotides align to TRBD2. Unmatched junction bases numbered 7, after V lost 5 bases and J lost 3 bases. There are 15 residues in the CDR3. Germline-derived CDR1 and CDR2 are MDHEN and SYDVKM. The CDR3 DNA reads TGTGCCAGCAGTCCCTCAGGACTAGCGGACTACGAGCAGTACTTC. Translating gives CASSPSGLADYEQYF.

The chain couples TRBV19 to TRBJ1-1; TRBD1 aligns across 10 bases. This CDR3 is 15 amino acids long. V lost 7 bases and J lost 5; bases outside the gene matches: 10. Germline V gene lookup returns CDR1 LNHDA and CDR2 SQIVND (reference sequence). The CDR3 DNA sequence: TGTGCCAGTATAAGGGGACAGGGGCGTTGGACTGAAGCTTTCTTT. Amino acid sequence: CASIRGQGRWTEAFF.

The V and J genes are TRBV27 and TRBJ1-2; 9 nucleotides agree with TRBD1. Germline V gives CDR1 MNHEY, CDR2 SMNVEV (reference sequence). The CDR3 extends over 15 amino acids. Trimming cost V 4 bases and J 3 bases; bases outside gene matches: 6. In DNA form, the CDR3 reads TGTGCCAGCAGTTCCGACAGGGGGTCGGACTATGGCTACACCTTC. This translates into CASSSDRGSDYGYTF.

This chain connects TRBV21-1 to TRBJ1-5; TRBD1 is the table's D call and was not checked against the DNA. TRBV21-1 represents a pseudogene. The CDR3 has 17 amino acids. CDR3 bases: TGTGCCAGCAGTGCCGGGACAGCCTCGCAAGCGTATCAGCCCCAGCATTTT. This translates into CASSAGTASQAYQPQHF.